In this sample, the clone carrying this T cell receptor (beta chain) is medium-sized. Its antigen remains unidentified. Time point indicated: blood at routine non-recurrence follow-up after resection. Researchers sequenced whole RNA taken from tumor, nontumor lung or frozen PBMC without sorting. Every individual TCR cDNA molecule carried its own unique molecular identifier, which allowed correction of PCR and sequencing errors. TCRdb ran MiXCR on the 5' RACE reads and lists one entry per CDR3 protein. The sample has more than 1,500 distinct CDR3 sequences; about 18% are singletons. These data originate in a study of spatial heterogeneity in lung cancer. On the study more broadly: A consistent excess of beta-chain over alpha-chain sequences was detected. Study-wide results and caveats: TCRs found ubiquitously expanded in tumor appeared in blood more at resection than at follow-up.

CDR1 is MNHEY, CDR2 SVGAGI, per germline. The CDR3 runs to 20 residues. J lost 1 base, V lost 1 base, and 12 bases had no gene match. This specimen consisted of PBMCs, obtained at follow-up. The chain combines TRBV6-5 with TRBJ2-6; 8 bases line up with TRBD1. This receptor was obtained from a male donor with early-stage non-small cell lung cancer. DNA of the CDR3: TGTGCCAGCAGTTACTTTTCAGGGGGCTGGGCTGGATCTGGGGCCAACGTCCTGACTTTC. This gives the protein CASSYFSGGWAGSGANVLTF.